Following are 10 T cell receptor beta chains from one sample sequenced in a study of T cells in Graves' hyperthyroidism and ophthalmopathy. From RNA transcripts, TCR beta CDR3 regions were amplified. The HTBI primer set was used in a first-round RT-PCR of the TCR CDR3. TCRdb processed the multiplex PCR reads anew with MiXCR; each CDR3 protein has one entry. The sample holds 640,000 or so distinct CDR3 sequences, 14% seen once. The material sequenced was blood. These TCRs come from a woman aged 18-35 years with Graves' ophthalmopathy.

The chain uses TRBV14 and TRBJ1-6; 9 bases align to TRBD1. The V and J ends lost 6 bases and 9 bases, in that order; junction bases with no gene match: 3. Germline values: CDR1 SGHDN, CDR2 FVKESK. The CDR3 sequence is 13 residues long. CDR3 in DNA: TGTGCCAGCAGGCGGGACAGGGCTTCACCCCTCCACTTT. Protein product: CASRRDRASPLHF.

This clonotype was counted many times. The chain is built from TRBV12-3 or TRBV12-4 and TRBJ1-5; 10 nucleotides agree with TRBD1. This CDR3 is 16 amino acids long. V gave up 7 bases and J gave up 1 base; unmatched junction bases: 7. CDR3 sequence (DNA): TGTGCCAGCAAAGGACAGGGGGTGAGAAGCAATCAGCCCCAGCATTTT. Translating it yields CASKGQGVRSNQPQHF.

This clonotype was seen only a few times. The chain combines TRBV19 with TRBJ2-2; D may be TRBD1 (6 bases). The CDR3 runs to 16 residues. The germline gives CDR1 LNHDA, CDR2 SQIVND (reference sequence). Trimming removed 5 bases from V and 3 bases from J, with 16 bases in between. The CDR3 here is CASSLPWDTYTGELFF. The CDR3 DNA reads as TGTGCCAGTAGTCTGCCCTGGGACACCTACACCGGGGAGCTGTTTTTT. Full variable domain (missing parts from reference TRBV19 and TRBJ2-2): DGGITQSPKYLFRKEGQNVTLSCEQNLNHDAMYWYRQDPGQGLRLIYYSQIVNDFQKGDIAEGYSVSREKKESFPLTVTSAQKNPTAFYLCASSLPWDTYTGELFFGEGSRLTVL.

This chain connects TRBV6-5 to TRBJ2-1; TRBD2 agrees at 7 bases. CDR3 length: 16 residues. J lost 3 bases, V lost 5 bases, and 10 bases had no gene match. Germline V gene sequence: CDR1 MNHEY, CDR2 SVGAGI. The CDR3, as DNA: TGTGCCAGCAGTCCCTCGGGGGGAGCGGGCTACAATGAGCAGTTCTTC. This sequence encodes CASSPSGGAGYNEQFF.

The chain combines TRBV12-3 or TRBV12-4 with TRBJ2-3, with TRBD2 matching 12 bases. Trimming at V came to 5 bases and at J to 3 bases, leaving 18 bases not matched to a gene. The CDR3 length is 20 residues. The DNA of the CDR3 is TGTGCCAGCAGTCGCCTGACAGGGACCCCGACTAGCGGGAGAACAGATACGCAGTATTTT. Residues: CASSRLTGTPTSGRTDTQYF.

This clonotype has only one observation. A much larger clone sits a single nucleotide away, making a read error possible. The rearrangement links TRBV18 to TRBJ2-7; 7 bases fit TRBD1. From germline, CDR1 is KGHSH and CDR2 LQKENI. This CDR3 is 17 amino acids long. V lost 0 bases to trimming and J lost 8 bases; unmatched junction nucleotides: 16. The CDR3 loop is CASSPPTGPALAGKQYF. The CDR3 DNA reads TGTGCCAGCTCACCACCGACAGGGCCGGCCCTAGCAGGCAAGCAGTACTTC.

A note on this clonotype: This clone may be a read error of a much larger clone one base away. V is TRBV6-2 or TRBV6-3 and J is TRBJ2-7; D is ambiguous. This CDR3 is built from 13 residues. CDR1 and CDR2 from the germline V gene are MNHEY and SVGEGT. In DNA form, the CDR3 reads TGTGCCAGCAGTTACCGTCCGCACTACGGGCAGTACTTC. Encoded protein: CASSYRPHYGQYF.

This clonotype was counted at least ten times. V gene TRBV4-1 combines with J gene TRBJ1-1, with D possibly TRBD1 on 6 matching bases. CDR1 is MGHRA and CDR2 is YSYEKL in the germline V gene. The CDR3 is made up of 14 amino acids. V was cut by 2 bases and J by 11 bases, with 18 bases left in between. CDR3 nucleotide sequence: TGCGCCAGCAGCCAATTCCTCCGGGGGCCGGGGGCTTTCTTT. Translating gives CASSQFLRGPGAFF.

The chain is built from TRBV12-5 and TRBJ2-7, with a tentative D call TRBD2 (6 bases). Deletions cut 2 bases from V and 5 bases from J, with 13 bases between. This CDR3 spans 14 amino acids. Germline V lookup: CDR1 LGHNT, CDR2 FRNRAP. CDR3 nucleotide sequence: TGTGCTAGTGGTTTGCCAACGGACTACCACGAGCAGTACTTC. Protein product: CASGLPTDYHEQYF.

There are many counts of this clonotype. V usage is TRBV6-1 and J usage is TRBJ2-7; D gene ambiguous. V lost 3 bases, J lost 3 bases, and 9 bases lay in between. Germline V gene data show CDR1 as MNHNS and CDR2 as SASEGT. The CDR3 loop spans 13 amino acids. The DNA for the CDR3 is TGTGCCAGCAGTGAGACTTACTTCTACGAGCAGTACTTC. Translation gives CASSETYFYEQYF.